Listed below are T cell receptor beta chains from one sample, sequenced in a study of T cell repertoires in cytomegalovirus infection. These receptors are not linked to any known antigen. TCRdb reanalysed the reads using MiXCR and keeps one entry per CDR3 protein. The sample gives some 480,000 distinct CDR3 sequences, 33% of which show up once; about 17% is in the top ten. The starting material was cultured PBMCs, obtained from culture after CMV antigen stimulation. The receptors come from a human donor in good health (CMV status not recorded). Some clones in this sample may be carry-over from other donors' samples. Each CDR3 is given with its conserved first and last residue. Fields, in order: V gene, clone size, D gene, J gene, CDR3 DNA, CDR3 protein. The D gene is left open where the match is weak. Some rows have no size entry. The others give once, few or many, or a class for an expanded clone.

V gene: TRBV7-8; clone size: -; D gene: -; J gene: TRBJ1-6; CDR3 DNA: TGTGCCAGCAGCTTAGCGCGGGCAGGGTTGAGGGCACCCCTCCACTTT; CDR3 protein: CASSLARAGLRAPLHF
V gene: TRBV7-9; clone size: -; D gene: -; J gene: TRBJ2-5; CDR3 DNA: TGTGCCAGCAGCTTAGTGGCGTACCAAGAGACCCAGTACTTC; CDR3 protein: CASSLVAYQETQYF
V gene: TRBV7-6; clone size: few; D gene: TRBD1; J gene: TRBJ2-6; CDR3 DNA: TGTGCCAGCAGCTTAGCGGGACAGTCTCTCTCTGGGGCCAACGTCCTGACTTTC; CDR3 protein: CASSLAGQSLSGANVLTF
V gene: TRBV12-3/TRBV12-4; clone size: -; D gene: -; J gene: TRBJ2-7; CDR3 DNA: TGTGCCAGCAGTTCGGGGACCACTTCAGTCGAGCAGTACTTC; CDR3 protein: CASSSGTTSVEQYF
V gene: TRBV6-5; clone size: -; D gene: TRBD1; J gene: TRBJ1-6; CDR3 DNA: TGTGCCAGCAGAAGACAGGGGTTTAGCTCCTATAATTCACCCCTCCACTTT; CDR3 protein: CASRRQGFSSYNSPLHF
V gene: TRBV7-2; clone size: many; D gene: -; J gene: TRBJ2-1; CDR3 DNA: TGTGCCAGCAGCTTATCCAGCAGGGATGAGCAGTTCTTC; CDR3 protein: CASSLSSRDEQFF
V gene: TRBV4-1; clone size: -; D gene: TRBD1; J gene: TRBJ2-3; CDR3 DNA: TGCGCCAGCAGCCCTGACAGGGAAGCCGTCCAAGATACGCAGTATTTT; CDR3 protein: CASSPDREAVQDTQYF
V gene: TRBV2; clone size: -; D gene: -; J gene: TRBJ2-2; CDR3 DNA: TGTGCCAGCAGTGAAGGCACCTACACCGGGGAGCTGTTTTTT; CDR3 protein: CASSEGTYTGELFF
V gene: TRBV24-1; clone size: -; D gene: -; J gene: TRBJ2-5; CDR3 DNA: TGTGCCACCAGCCTACAGGGCACCCAGTACTTC; CDR3 protein: CATSLQGTQYF
V gene: TRBV5-1; clone size: few; D gene: TRBD1; J gene: TRBJ1-5; CDR3 DNA: TGCGCCAGCAGCTGGACAGGGGGAGAGCCCCAGCATTTT; CDR3 protein: CASSWTGGEPQHF
V gene: TRBV27; clone size: -; D gene: -; J gene: TRBJ2-2; CDR3 DNA: TGTGCCAGCACCTGGGGGCAGGGTGCCACCGGGGAGCTGTTTTTT; CDR3 protein: CASTWGQGATGELFF
V gene: TRBV7-9; clone size: few; D gene: -; J gene: TRBJ2-4; CDR3 DNA: TGTGCCAGCAGCTTACTGGGTTCGGCCAAAAACATTCAGTACTTC; CDR3 protein: CASSLLGSAKNIQYF
V gene: TRBV4-3; clone size: -; D gene: TRBD1; J gene: TRBJ1-4; CDR3 DNA: TGCGCCAGCAGCCAAGATTTCCAGGGGGCCATTGAAAAACTGTTTTTT; CDR3 protein: CASSQDFQGAIEKLFF
V gene: TRBV7-8; clone size: few; D gene: -; J gene: TRBJ1-5; CDR3 DNA: TGTGCCAGCAGCCGGACCAGGGGAAGCAATCAGCCCCAGCATTTT; CDR3 protein: CASSRTRGSNQPQHF
V gene: TRBV6-2/TRBV6-3; clone size: -; D gene: TRBD1; J gene: TRBJ1-1; CDR3 DNA: TGTGCCAGCATTCCCCTTAAGGGGACAGGGATCACTGAAGCTTTCTTT; CDR3 protein: CASIPLKGTGITEAFF
V gene: TRBV6-2/TRBV6-3; clone size: -; D gene: -; J gene: TRBJ2-1; CDR3 DNA: TGTGCCAGCAGGCCCAAGGGGCGCGGGACGCACAATGAGCAGTTCTTC; CDR3 protein: CASRPKGRGTHNEQFF
V gene: TRBV7-6; clone size: many; D gene: -; J gene: TRBJ2-3; CDR3 DNA: TGTGCCAGCAGGAAGACAGGCGAGGGTACAGATACGCAGTATTTT; CDR3 protein: CASRKTGEGTDTQYF
V gene: TRBV20-1; clone size: few; D gene: -; J gene: TRBJ1-2; CDR3 DNA: TGCAGTGCTAGGCCCGTGGGGGCCGGAGGCTACACCTTC; CDR3 protein: CSARPVGAGGYTF
V gene: TRBV5-5; clone size: -; D gene: -; J gene: TRBJ2-2; CDR3 DNA: TGTGCCAGCAGCTTGTTTGGGGGCGCAGGGACCGGGGAGCTGTTTTTT; CDR3 protein: CASSLFGGAGTGELFF
V gene: TRBV7-4; clone size: -; D gene: -; J gene: TRBJ1-1; CDR3 DNA: TGTGCCAGCAGCCCACCGTCGGGGGGAACTGAAGCTTTCTTT; CDR3 protein: CASSPPSGGTEAFF
V gene: TRBV13; clone size: -; D gene: TRBD2; J gene: TRBJ2-1; CDR3 DNA: TGTGCCAGCAGCCCCACCCGGACTAGCGGGAGCCGGAATGAGCAGTTCTTC; CDR3 protein: CASSPTRTSGSRNEQFF
V gene: TRBV7-8; clone size: -; D gene: -; J gene: TRBJ2-5; CDR3 DNA: TGTGCCAGCAGCTCGTGGCCTCAAGAGACCCAGTACTTC; CDR3 protein: CASSSWPQETQYF
V gene: TRBV19; clone size: -; D gene: TRBD2; J gene: TRBJ2-1; CDR3 DNA: TGTGCCAGTAGTATGCTGGCTAGCGGGATAGGTGAGCAGTTCTTC; CDR3 protein: CASSMLASGIGEQFF
V gene: TRBV7-6; clone size: few; D gene: -; J gene: TRBJ2-2; CDR3 DNA: TGTGCCAGCAGCTTAGGAACAAGGAACACCGGGGAGCTGTTTTTT; CDR3 protein: CASSLGTRNTGELFF
V gene: TRBV19; clone size: -; D gene: TRBD2; J gene: TRBJ2-5; CDR3 DNA: TGTGCCAGTAGTATGGGGCGGGAGTTAGGAGAGACCCAGTACTTC; CDR3 protein: CASSMGRELGETQYF
V gene: TRBV4-1; clone size: -; D gene: -; J gene: TRBJ2-1; CDR3 DNA: TGCGCCAGCAGCCAAGAACCCGGGCCCCGATCCTACAATGAGCAGTTCTTC; CDR3 protein: CASSQEPGPRSYNEQFF
V gene: TRBV7-2; clone size: -; D gene: -; J gene: TRBJ2-5; CDR3 DNA: TGTGCCAGCAGCCGTAGCCGGGTTTCCGGGAGCGGGGAGACCCAGTACTTC; CDR3 protein: CASSRSRVSGSGETQYF
V gene: TRBV2; clone size: few; D gene: -; J gene: TRBJ1-3; CDR3 DNA: TGTGCCAGCACAGGAGGACCCTCTGGAAACACCATATATTTT; CDR3 protein: CASTGGPSGNTIYF
V gene: TRBV19; clone size: few; D gene: TRBD1; J gene: TRBJ2-2; CDR3 DNA: TGTGCCAGTAGTAGCGGACAGGGCGGGGAGCTGTTTTTT; CDR3 protein: CASSSGQGGELFF
V gene: TRBV7-3; clone size: -; D gene: -; J gene: TRBJ2-1; CDR3 DNA: TGTGCCAGCAGCTTAATTCCGCAAGGTGAGCAGTTCTTC; CDR3 protein: CASSLIPQGEQFF
V gene: TRBV7-8; clone size: -; D gene: TRBD2; J gene: TRBJ2-1; CDR3 DNA: TGTGCCAGCAGCTTAGGGACACGGGGGGGGGGACCTAATAATGAGCAGTTCTTC; CDR3 protein: CASSLGTRGGGPNNEQFF
V gene: TRBV7-2; clone size: many; D gene: TRBD1; J gene: TRBJ2-5; CDR3 DNA: TGTGCCAGCAACGACAGGGTCCAAGAGACCCAGTACTTC; CDR3 protein: CASNDRVQETQYF
V gene: TRBV2; clone size: -; D gene: TRBD1; J gene: TRBJ1-1; CDR3 DNA: TGTGCCAGCAATTTGATCAGGACAGGGGAGAACACTGAAGCTTTCTTT; CDR3 protein: CASNLIRTGENTEAFF
V gene: TRBV4-3; clone size: -; D gene: -; J gene: TRBJ1-4; CDR3 DNA: TGCGCCAGCAGCCAAGGGGGCGAGAATGAAAAACTGTTTTTT; CDR3 protein: CASSQGGENEKLFF
V gene: TRBV7-9; clone size: -; D gene: -; J gene: TRBJ2-2; CDR3 DNA: TGTGCCAGCAGCTCCACGGGCGCCGGGGAGCTGTTTTTT; CDR3 protein: CASSSTGAGELFF
V gene: TRBV5-6; clone size: -; D gene: TRBD1; J gene: TRBJ1-5; CDR3 DNA: TGTGCCAGCAGCTGGGGACAGGGTAGACGCAATCAGCCCCAGCATTTT; CDR3 protein: CASSWGQGRRNQPQHF
V gene: TRBV28; clone size: few; D gene: -; J gene: TRBJ1-1; CDR3 DNA: TGTGCCAGCAGTTCCAGTGGGTATAGCACTGAAGCTTTCTTT; CDR3 protein: CASSSSGYSTEAFF
V gene: TRBV6-6; clone size: -; D gene: -; J gene: TRBJ1-5; CDR3 DNA: TGTGCCAGCAGTTACTCAGGAGGGGCGCGAAATCAGCCCCAGCATTTT; CDR3 protein: CASSYSGGARNQPQHF
V gene: TRBV6-8; clone size: -; D gene: -; J gene: TRBJ1-3; CDR3 DNA: TGTGCCAGCTTCAGCTCTGGAAACACCATATATTTT; CDR3 protein: CASFSSGNTIYF
V gene: TRBV6-2/TRBV6-3; clone size: once; D gene: TRBD1; J gene: TRBJ1-2; CDR3 DNA: TGTGCCAGCAGCCAACTCGGACAGGGGGCCTATGGCTACACCTTC; CDR3 protein: CASSQLGQGAYGYTF
V gene: TRBV6-2/TRBV6-3; clone size: few; D gene: -; J gene: TRBJ2-1; CDR3 DNA: TGTGCCAGCAGTTCAGTCCACCTAATATTGAGTCCGTTCTTC; CDR3 protein: CASSSVHLILSPFF
V gene: TRBV4-1; clone size: few; D gene: -; J gene: TRBJ1-2; CDR3 DNA: TGCGCCAGCAGCCAAGTAGGCAGAAGCTATGGCTACACCTTC; CDR3 protein: CASSQVGRSYGYTF
V gene: TRBV27; clone size: few; D gene: TRBD1; J gene: TRBJ1-1; CDR3 DNA: TGTGCCAGCAGACCACTCAGGGGGGGGACGAAAGTTTTCTTT; CDR3 protein: CASRPLRGGTKVFF
V gene: TRBV12-5; clone size: -; D gene: -; J gene: TRBJ2-3; CDR3 DNA: TGTGCTAGTGGCCTGGAAACAGATACGCAGTATTTT; CDR3 protein: CASGLETDTQYF
V gene: TRBV7-9; clone size: -; D gene: TRBD1; J gene: TRBJ2-3; CDR3 DNA: TGTGCCAGCAGCTACGGGACAGGGGACACAGATACGCAGTATTTT; CDR3 protein: CASSYGTGDTDTQYF
V gene: TRBV12-5; clone size: few; D gene: -; J gene: TRBJ1-3; CDR3 DNA: TGTGCTAGTGGCATTCCCAGTGGGGACTCTGGAAACACCATATATTTT; CDR3 protein: CASGIPSGDSGNTIYF
V gene: TRBV12-3/TRBV12-4; clone size: -; D gene: TRBD1; J gene: TRBJ2-1; CDR3 DNA: TGTGCCAGCAACCCGGGACAGGGGGACAATGAGCAGTTCTTC; CDR3 protein: CASNPGQGDNEQFF